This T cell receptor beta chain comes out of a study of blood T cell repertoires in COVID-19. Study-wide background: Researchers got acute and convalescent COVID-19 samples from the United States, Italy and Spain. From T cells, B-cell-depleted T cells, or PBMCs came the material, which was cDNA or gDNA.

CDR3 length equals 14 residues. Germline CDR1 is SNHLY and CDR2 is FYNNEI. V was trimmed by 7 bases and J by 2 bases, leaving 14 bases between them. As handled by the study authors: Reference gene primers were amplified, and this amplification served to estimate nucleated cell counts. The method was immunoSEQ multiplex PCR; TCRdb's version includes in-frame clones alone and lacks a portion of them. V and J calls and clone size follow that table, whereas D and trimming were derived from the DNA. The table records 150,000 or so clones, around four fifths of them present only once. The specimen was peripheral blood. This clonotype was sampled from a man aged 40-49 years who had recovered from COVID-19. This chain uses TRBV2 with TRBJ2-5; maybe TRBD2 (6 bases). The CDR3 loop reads CASIRNGGQETQYF. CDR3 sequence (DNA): TGTGCCAGCATCCGAAACGGGGGACAAGAGACCCAGTACTTC.